The T cell receptor (beta chain) under discussion was sequenced for a study of blood T cell repertoires in COVID-19. Across the whole study: Sources were T cells, B-cell-depleted T cells, or PBMCs; the material itself was cDNA or gDNA.

TCRdb's copy holds only in-frame clones and misses some; the assay was immunoSEQ multiplex PCR. The table has 330,000 or so clones, about 91% seen once. CDR1 ENHRY and CDR2 SYGVKD come from the germline V gene. The CDR3 runs to 16 residues. Between the trimmed V and J ends, which lost 0 bases and 7 bases, there was a span of 18 bases. Sequencing was carried out using peripheral blood. The rearrangement links TRBV10-3 to TRBJ1-2; D remains unclear. This sequence originates from a man aged 25-45 years with COVID-19, enrolled during active disease. CDR3 in DNA: TGTGCCATCAGTGAGTCCCGACCCCCTATTGCGGGTGGCTACACCTTC. Protein sequence: CAISESRPPIAGGYTF.